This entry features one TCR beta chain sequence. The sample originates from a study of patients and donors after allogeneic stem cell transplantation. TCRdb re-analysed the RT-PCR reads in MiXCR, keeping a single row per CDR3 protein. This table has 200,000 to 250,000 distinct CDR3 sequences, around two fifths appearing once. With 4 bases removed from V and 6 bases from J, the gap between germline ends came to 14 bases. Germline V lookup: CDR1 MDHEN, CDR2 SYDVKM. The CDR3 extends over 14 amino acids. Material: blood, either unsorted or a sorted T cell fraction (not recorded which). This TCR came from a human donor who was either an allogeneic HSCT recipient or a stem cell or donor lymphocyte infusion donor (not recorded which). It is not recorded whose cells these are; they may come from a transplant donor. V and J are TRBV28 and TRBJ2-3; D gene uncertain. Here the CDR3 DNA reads TGTGCCAGCAGTTCCCTAAAGGGCTGGGATACGCAGTATTTT. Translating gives CASSSLKGWDTQYF.